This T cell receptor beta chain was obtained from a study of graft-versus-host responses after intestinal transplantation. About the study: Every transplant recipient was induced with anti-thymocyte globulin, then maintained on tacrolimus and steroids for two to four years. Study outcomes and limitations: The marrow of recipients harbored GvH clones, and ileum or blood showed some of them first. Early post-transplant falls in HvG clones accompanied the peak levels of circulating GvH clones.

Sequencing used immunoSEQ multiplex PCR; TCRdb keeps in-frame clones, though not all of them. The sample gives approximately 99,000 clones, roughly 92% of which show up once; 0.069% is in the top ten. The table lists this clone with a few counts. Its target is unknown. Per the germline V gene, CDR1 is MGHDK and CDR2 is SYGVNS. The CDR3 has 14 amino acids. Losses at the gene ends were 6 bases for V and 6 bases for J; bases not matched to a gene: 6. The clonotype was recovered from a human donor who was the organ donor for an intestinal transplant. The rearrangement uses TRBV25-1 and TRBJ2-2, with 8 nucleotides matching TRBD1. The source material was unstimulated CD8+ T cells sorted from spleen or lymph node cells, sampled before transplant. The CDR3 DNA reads TGTGCCAGCAGCGTGACAGGGGACGCCGGGGAGCTGTTTTTT. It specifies CASSVTGDAGELFF.